Detailed here is one TCR beta chain. This entry belongs to a study of blood T cell repertoires in COVID-19. Background on the study: Collection of acute and convalescent COVID-19 samples took place in the United States, Italy and Spain. T cells, B-cell-depleted T cells, or PBMCs supplied cDNA or gDNA.

In the authors' workflow: Estimation of nucleated cell counts was performed using reference gene primer amplification. Libraries were prepared by immunoSEQ multiplex PCR; TCRdb keeps only in-frame clonotypes and omits some of them. That table gives V, J and clone size, and the DNA gave D and trimming. The sample yields under 100,000 clones, around 87% seen once. The sequenced material came from peripheral blood. The clonotype comes from a man aged 40-49 years with acute or convalescent COVID-19.

The CDR3: CASKPQGSTDTQYF. The DNA of the CDR3 is TGTGCCAGCAAACCACAGGGCTCCACAGATACGCAGTATTTT. This chain connects TRBV19 to TRBJ2-3, with D possibly matching TRBD1 (6 bases). The CDR3 is 14 residues long. Germline lookup yields CDR1 LNHDA and CDR2 SQIVND (reference sequence). Trimming took off 9 bases at V and 2 bases at J, with 15 bases between the two ends.